Listed here is a single T cell receptor beta chain. The data derive from a study of blood T cell repertoires in COVID-19. As for the study in general: There were acute and convalescent COVID-19 samples, and they came from the United States, Italy and Spain.

Study members were between about 18 and 90 years old and lived in approximately 25 US regions. Grouping used clinical history reported by participants in a survey and questionnaire. TCRdb's copy holds only in-frame clones and misses some; the assay was immunoSEQ multiplex PCR. The profile shows under 300,000 clones, approximately 84% of them singletons. This clonotype originated in a man in his fifties or sixties who had recovered from COVID-19. Sequenced sample: PBMCs or T cells enriched from blood (not recorded which).

The CDR3 region is CASRGGHYEQYF. In DNA, the CDR3 is TGTGCCAGCAGGGGAGGACACTACGAGCAGTACTTC. The chain employs TRBV27 and TRBJ2-7, with D perhaps TRBD2 (6 bases). Germline V gene lookup returns CDR1 MNHEY and CDR2 SMNVEV (reference sequence). The V end was cut by 6 bases, the J end by 3 bases, with 9 bases between. CDR3 length: 12 residues.